This TCR beta chain was sequenced during a study of blood T cell repertoires in COVID-19. Looking at the study overall: Sample material is recorded as cDNA or gDNA derived from T cells, B-cell-depleted T cells, or PBMCs.

Per the original methods: Counts of nucleated cells, estimated from reference gene primer amplification, were obtained. Profiling relied on immunoSEQ multiplex PCR, and the TCRdb table lists in-frame clones only, not all of them. V and J calls and clone size follow that table, whereas D and trimming were derived from the DNA. The sample records more than 150,000 clones, about four fifths being singletons. There are 15 residues in the CDR3. Germline V gene lookup returns CDR1 MGHRA and CDR2 YSYEKL. The junction had 2 bases not matched to a gene; V was cut back by 4 bases and J by 1 base. Clinical histories supplied by participants themselves formed the basis of cohort assignment. Recovery among Cohort 3 donors was established by two negative PCRs, clearance, or symptom resolution.

This chain links TRBV4-1 with TRBJ2-1; 9 bases align to TRBD1. This receptor was identified in a man over 45 who had recovered from COVID-19. The sample comprised PBMCs or T cells enriched from blood (not recorded which). Here the CDR3 DNA reads TGCGCCAGCAGCCCCGACAGGGGGTCCTACAATGAGCAGTTCTTC. It translates to CASSPDRGSYNEQFF.